This T cell receptor (beta chain) was retrieved from a study of radiation and T cells in renal cell carcinoma (dated by TCRdb to 2018 to 2020). Regarding the complete study: Samples were obtained from a clinical trial, in which 15 Gy stereotactic body radiation therapy was delivered to primary renal cell carcinomas and nephrectomy was performed 4 weeks later. In total, 53 samples underwent TCR beta sequencing: about 25 tumors plus 27 peripheral blood samples. Across all 50 or so samples, around 4,000,000 unique CDR3 nucleotide sequences, encoding about 2,700,000 unique CDR3 amino acid sequences, were identified.

The time point label of this sample denotes: baseline pretreatment blood. This specimen's treatment or condition label, per the study, means: 15 Gy SBRT to primary tumor, nephrectomy 4 weeks later. Serial peripheral blood from radiation-treated patients was sampled at baseline, 2 weeks and 4 weeks after SBRT to track tumor-enriched clonotypes. All patients had renal cell carcinoma with clear cell pathology. Genomic DNA for TCR sequencing was prepared using the QIAamp DNA Blood Mini Kit (Qiagen). The analyses included only samples that passed all quality control checks. Following the manufacturer's recommendations, the immunoSEQ kit was used to generate TCR beta libraries from genomic DNA. Library preparation used a first multiplex PCR with proprietary primers, then a second PCR adding unique barcodes, with bead cleanups after each round. A kit-provided positive control reaction and a negative control reaction were included in every sample batch. The final libraries were assessed on an Agilent 4200 TapeStation D1000 ScreenTape, pooled by volume, and quantified by qPCR. Sequencing was performed on an Illumina NextSeq500 using a MidOutput 150-cycle cartridge, with 156 Read1 cycles, 15 Index1 cycles, and the kit custom primers. The pooled library was loaded at approximately 0.96 pM, and around 22% PhiX control was spiked in. Per the authors' processing: Vendor-processed data were analyzed in R, and a clonotype was defined as all T cells sharing the same CDR3 nucleotide sequence. For clone abundance analyses, frequencies were normalized to the 10,000 most abundant clones per sample. Public T cell clones, averaging fewer than five per sample, were removed before analysis. An abundance difference of at least 32-fold between compartments was the criterion for calling clonotypes tumor-enriched or baseline blood-enriched. A beta-binomial differential abundance model was applied to find clonotypes that expanded or contracted between blood time points. Tumor-blood repertoire similarity was measured with the Baroni-Urbani and Buser coefficient, and groups were compared using two-tailed Wilcoxon tests in R. TCRdb carries this immuneACCESS record with in-frame sequences only. Its versions omit some clonotypes, under half of them owing to an unresolved V gene in the studies checked, with the rest unexplained. D and trimming were read from the DNA, whereas the V and J calls and clone size are those reported in that table. The sample includes around 46,000 clones, with roughly 80% observed a single time. The top ten clonotypes cover around 31% of the sample.

Paper-wide results and their limitations: An increase in top tumor clonotypes in blood was observed from baseline to 2 weeks post-radiation, followed by contraction by 4 weeks, which was taken to suggest transient expansion of tumor-resident clones. Because pretreatment tumor biopsies were not available, the baseline intratumoral presence of clonotypes could not be determined. Dynamics of the blood repertoire were not tracked past 4 weeks after treatment. Effects of radiation dose or scheduling on the TCR repertoire could not be addressed with the single-armed trial design.

After removal of 5 bases from V and 4 bases from J, the junction retains 4 bases not matched to a gene. From a lookup of the germline V gene (reference sequence), CDR1 and CDR2 are SSHAT and FNYEAQ. Counted from cysteine to phenylalanine, this CDR3 has 16 amino acids. Only CDR3 DNA is held: 48 bases, read in frame from base 1. A note on this clone: The antigen it binds to is not known. No much larger clonotype is one base removed from it; base qualities were not supplied.

The sequence is built from TRBV7-7 and TRBJ2-5, and TRBD2 aligns with 16 junction nucleotides. This clonotype was obtained from a woman in her 70s with renal cell carcinoma. The sample consisted of blood, taken from a patient whose treatment included radiotherapy and nephrectomy. The CDR3 region has the sequence CASSTGTSGRGETQYF. The nucleotide sequence reads as follows: TGTGCCAGCAGCACCGGGACTAGCGGGAGGGGAGAGACCCAGTACTTC.